This TCR beta chain comes out of a study of STAT5B mutations in CD4+ large granular lymphocyte leukemia. Whole-study findings and limits: Approximately 25% of private leukemic clonotypes occurred rarely in other patients' non-leukemic repertoires. TRBV06-family usage was enriched in top patient clones (8/27) versus controls (2/35).

Assay: immunoSEQ multiplex PCR; the TCRdb copy retains only in-frame clones and omits some. The data show about 28,000 clones, about 77% seen once. Germline CDR1 SGHTA, CDR2 FQGNSA. Trimming cost V 5 bases and J 0 bases, with 14 bases left between them. CDR3 length: 15 amino acids. As for this clone: What it binds is not known.

The V call is TRBV7-2, the J call TRBJ2-7, with a possible D match to TRBD1 (6 bases). The clonotype comes from a human donor in good health. The material sequenced was CD4+ T cells from blood buffy coats. CDR3 coding DNA: TGTGCCAGCAGCCCGCGGCAGGGGACCTCCTACGAGCAGTACTTC. Residues: CASSPRQGTSYEQYF.